This paragraph reports one T cell receptor beta chain. This clone's antigen is unknown. From each donor, a roughly 2.3 ml peripheral blood sample was collected into PAXgene tubes and stored at -80 degrees C. Without any T cell sorting, total RNA was extracted from whole blood using the PAXgene blood miRNA kit on an automated QIAcube. Peripheral blood from monozygotic twin pairs concordant or discordant for inflammatory bowel disease was subjected to deep TCRalpha and TCRbeta repertoire profiling with unique molecular barcoding. Smoking habits were recorded for all twin pairs, and individuals were classified as current, former or never smokers. The data are from a study of monozygotic twins with inflammatory bowel disease (dated by TCRdb to about 2019). Background on the whole study: In total, approximately 28 monozygotic twin pairs made up the full study: 19 Danish pairs, all IBD-discordant, plus nine German pairs, of which four were IBD-concordant and five were IBD-discordant. The search for disease-associated traits relied mainly on comparing IBD patients with their genetically identical healthy co-twins within discordant pairs. Each individual had, on average, about 151 000 unique TCRalpha sequences and 181 000 unique TCRbeta sequences available for analysis.

The CDR3 runs 13 amino acids, cysteine and phenylalanine included. No DNA is recorded. The germline V gene yields SGHRS for CDR1 and YFSETQ for CDR2. The library was produced with 5' RACE. For each TCR library, roughly 3,600 ng of total RNA was used. For each sample, cDNA synthesis was carried out in eight separate reactions using SMARTScribe reverse transcriptase. During cDNA synthesis, template switching was used to introduce unique molecular identifiers that contained a 6-nucleotide sample barcode. TCRalpha and TCRbeta cDNA was amplified in two nested PCRs of approximately 16 and 10 cycles, and bead purification was carried out after each PCR. Before amplification, the cDNA was treated with uracil DNA-glycosylase and purified using the QIAquick PCR purification kit. The second PCR was the step at which Illumina TruSeq-compatible adapters and sample-specific barcodes were added. Library quality and concentration were checked on TapeStation and Qubit, and libraries were pooled at approximately 4.7 ng each. The pooled libraries were sequenced with 2 x 100 bp reads and custom sequencing primers on an Illumina HiSeq2500 single-index Rapid Run. The published analysis was carried out like this. MiGEC version 1.2.6 was used for UMI-based consensus assembly, which corrected PCR and sequencing errors. MiXCR version 2.1.1 was used to carry out V(D)J alignment, clonotype assembly and CDR3 extraction. Normalisation of gene usage, clonotype sharing and MAIT/NKT TCR abundance was achieved by analysing the top 1000, 10 000 and 20 000 clonotypes per sample. Diversity was computed as the inverse Simpson index with the vegan R package after downsampling to 27 000 UMIs. Paired Mann-Whitney U tests were applied to discordant twin pairs, with Benjamini-Hochberg correction for multiple testing. With the reads reprocessed by TCRdb, a single entry stands for each CDR3 protein sequence and no DNA is reported. Here the V and J calls rest on TCRdb's processing, not on the authors' analysis. The sample table on file contains fewer than 150,000 distinct CDR3 sequences. The ten largest account for under 2.5% of the sample.

The paper's findings and limits, for the study overall: No difference in repertoire similarity was observed between concordant and discordant twins, possibly owing to limited statistical power. Background noise and inter-individual variability may have been introduced into the repertoires by the differing immunosuppressive treatments among patients. The analysis was unable to tell different T cell subtypes apart. Compared with healthy twins, IBD patients shared fewer clonotypes with other individuals, and the difference was most pronounced in patients with signs of disease activity. No single strong signal or clonotype linked to IBD turned up in the results, so the idea that one exists was not supported. Measured by the inverse Simpson index, TCRbeta repertoire diversity was lower in IBD patients than in their healthy co-twins.

The sequenced sample was blood. The sequence came from a human donor with ulcerative colitis or Crohn's disease, or a healthy co-twin of an affected twin (not recorded which). Recombination joined TRBV5-1 with TRBJ1-1; the TCRdb D gene call, TRBD1, has no DNA to confirm it. The CDR3 loop reads CASSLVGGGEAFF.